Listed below are T cell receptor beta chains from one sample, sequenced in a study of Graves' ophthalmopathy and Graves' hyperthyroidism. TCRdb processed the multiplex PCR reads anew with MiXCR; each CDR3 protein has one entry. Among hundreds of thousands of distinct CDR3 sequences, around 20% were seen once, and the ten largest hold under 3%. The material sequenced was peripheral blood. The receptors were sampled from a woman between 18 and 29 years old with stable Graves' hyperthyroidism. The CDR3 runs from the conserved cysteine through the conserved F or W. The order of the fields is CDR3 DNA, CDR3 protein, D gene, J gene, V gene, clone size. A D gene is named only where the DNA matches it firmly. Clone size is stated in some rows and not others, as once, few, many or a class when expanded.

TGCAGTGCTAAACCGACAGGGGTCACCCCCTACGAGCAGTACTTC	CSAKPTGVTPYEQYF	TRBD1	TRBJ2-7	TRBV20-1	.
TGTGCCAGCAGCTTAGGTTGGCGGGAGGGCCTGAACGAGCAGTACTTC	CASSLGWREGLNEQYF	TRBD2	TRBJ2-7	TRBV11-2	.
TGTGCCAGCAGCCAAGACCCCTGGACAGACTTGTGGCAGCCCCAGCATTTT	CASSQDPWTDLWQPQHF	.	TRBJ1-5	TRBV4-2	many
TGCAGCGTTGAGCCCATTTTTGGTGGGTCCTACACCTTC	CSVEPIFGGSYTF	.	TRBJ1-2	TRBV29-1	many
TGTGCCAGCAGTTATGGACCTAGCGTAGGCGAGCAGTACTTC	CASSYGPSVGEQYF	.	TRBJ2-7	TRBV7-2	many
TGTGCCAGCAGACCAGGACAAGCCAAAAACATTCAGTACTTC	CASRPGQAKNIQYF	.	TRBJ2-4	TRBV2	many
TGTGCCAGCAGTTTGGAGGACCCTCCATACGAGCAGTACTTC	CASSLEDPPYEQYF	.	TRBJ2-7	TRBV6-5	few
TGTGCCAGCAGTTTAGCGCGGATTAAAATAAGTGAAGCTTTCTTT	CASSLARIKISEAFF	.	TRBJ1-1	TRBV12-3/TRBV12-4	.
TGTGCCAGCAGTGCACAGGGGACTGGCTACACCTTC	CASSAQGTGYTF	TRBD1	TRBJ1-2	TRBV27	many
TGTGCTAGTGGTTTTGGGACTAGCGGGAGTGCAGAGACCCAGTACTTC	CASGFGTSGSAETQYF	TRBD2	TRBJ2-5	TRBV12-5	.
TGCAGTGACGGACAGGTCTACGAGCAGTACTTC	CSDGQVYEQYF	TRBD1	TRBJ2-7	TRBV20-1	.
TGTGCCAGCACCGAAAATAGCAATCAGCCCCAGCATTTT	CASTENSNQPQHF	.	TRBJ1-5	TRBV6-1	.
TGTGCCAGCAGTCCGGGACTAGCGGGAGCCCAAGAGACCCAGTACTTC	CASSPGLAGAQETQYF	TRBD2	TRBJ2-5	TRBV2	many
TGTGCCAGCAGAAGGACAGGCAACGCAGCCGGGGAGCTGTTTTTT	CASRRTGNAAGELFF	TRBD1	TRBJ2-2	TRBV6-1	many
TGTGCCAGCAGCTTTAGAGAGGGTCTCGGAAACATTCAGTACTTC	CASSFREGLGNIQYF	.	TRBJ2-4	TRBV7-2	many
TGCAGTGCTAGCGGGGGCACAGGGGAGCAGTACTTC	CSASGGTGEQYF	.	TRBJ2-7	TRBV20-1	.
TGTGCCAGCAGCTGGGACAGTTCCTACGAGCAGTACTTC	CASSWDSSYEQYF	TRBD1	TRBJ2-7	TRBV12-3/TRBV12-4	many
TGCAGTGCTAGAGATAGGAACAGGGGCACTGAAGCTTTCTTT	CSARDRNRGTEAFF	TRBD1	TRBJ1-1	TRBV20-1	many
TGTGCCATCAGAGCGGGAGGCACCGGGGAGCTGTTTTTT	CAIRAGGTGELFF	TRBD2	TRBJ2-2	TRBV10-3	many
TGTGCCAGCAGGGGGACAGTCGGGCCCTACGAGCAGTACTTC	CASRGTVGPYEQYF	TRBD1	TRBJ2-7	TRBV27	many
TGTGCCAGCAGTTTAAGCTCCTATGGCTACACCTTC	CASSLSSYGYTF	.	TRBJ1-2	TRBV12-3/TRBV12-4	many
TGCAGTGCTTCTATCAGCGGTACGGGAGGAGAGACCCAGTACTTC	CSASISGTGGETQYF	TRBD2	TRBJ2-5	TRBV20-1	.
TGTGCCTGGAGTGGCCTTGACACCTACACTGAAGCTTTCTTT	CAWSGLDTYTEAFF	.	TRBJ1-1	TRBV30	many
TGTGCCACCAGCAGAGATCAGGGATCGGAGCAGTACTTC	CATSRDQGSEQYF	.	TRBJ2-7	TRBV15	.
TGTGCCAGCAGCCAGCTATACACCGGGGAGCTGTTTTTT	CASSQLYTGELFF	.	TRBJ2-2	TRBV5-5	many
TGTGCCAGCAGCGTAGGGTCCGGGAGGGGCGCATACGAGCAGTACTTC	CASSVGSGRGAYEQYF	TRBD2	TRBJ2-7	TRBV9	.
TGTGCCAGCAGTTACTCTGGCGGGAGGGGCGCCTACGAGCAGTACTTC	CASSYSGGRGAYEQYF	TRBD2	TRBJ2-7	TRBV6-5	.
TGTGCCAGCAGTGGGATAAACTACCGGACTAGCCGCGGTGAGCTGTTTTTT	CASSGINYRTSRGELFF	TRBD2	TRBJ2-2	TRBV6-1	many
TGTGCCAGCAGTTACGGGTCGGGCACTTCGAACACCGGGGAGCTGTTTTTT	CASSYGSGTSNTGELFF	.	TRBJ2-2	TRBV6-5	.
TGTGCCAGCAGCCCGACAGGGGGTCGGGCCAAAAACATTCAGTACTTC	CASSPTGGRAKNIQYF	TRBD1	TRBJ2-4	TRBV7-2	many
TGTGCCAGCAGTCGACTAGCGGGAGTTCTCGAGCAGTACTTC	CASSRLAGVLEQYF	TRBD2	TRBJ2-7	TRBV6-1	many
TGTGCCAGCAGTAGGAGTCTAACAGGGGACGAGCAGTACTTC	CASSRSLTGDEQYF	TRBD1	TRBJ2-7	TRBV27	.
TGTGCCAGCAGTTTCGGACAGGGTTCCGAGCAGTACTTC	CASSFGQGSEQYF	TRBD1	TRBJ2-7	TRBV12-3/TRBV12-4	.
TGTGCCAGCAGTTCTCCGGGACAGGGAGGTCGGACTGAAGCTTTCTTT	CASSSPGQGGRTEAFF	TRBD1	TRBJ1-1	TRBV28	many
TGTGCCTCCGCCCGGAACACTGAAGCTTTCTTT	CASARNTEAFF	.	TRBJ1-1	TRBV12-3/TRBV12-4	.
TGTGCCATCAGTGACCCCGGAAAAGGGGACTACGAGCAGTACTTC	CAISDPGKGDYEQYF	.	TRBJ2-7	TRBV10-3	many
TGCAGTGCCCACTTCCAGGTTTACACTGAAGCTTTCTTT	CSAHFQVYTEAFF	.	TRBJ1-1	TRBV20-1	few